This T cell receptor beta chain was sequenced for a study of CD8 T cells in Susac syndrome. Reverse transcription used about 0.45 to 1 ug RNA and random hexamers. Each CDR3 protein gets one entry after TCRdb re-called the immunoSEQ multiplex PCR reads with MiXCR. In the table there are fewer than 150,000 distinct CDR3 sequences, 94% of which are singletons. What was sequenced was CD8+ T cells from PBMCs. The sequence derives from a human donor in good health.

CDR3 protein: CASSFLGHQTITGELFF. DNA of the CDR3: TGTGCCAGCAGTTTCTTGGGACACCAAACCATCACCGGGGAGCTGTTTTTT. The chain combines TRBV27 with TRBJ2-2, with TRBD1 as a possible D gene (6 bases). Germline V gene sequence: CDR1 MNHEY, CDR2 SMNVEV (reference sequence). The CDR3 runs 17 residues. V was clipped by 3 bases and J by 4 bases, with 18 bases between them.